This TCR beta chain was observed in a study of blood T cells in healthy people across ages. Study observations and caveats: The percentage of naive T cells correlated strongly with TCR beta diversity. Older age went with lower TCR beta diversity per million T cells, in a roughly linear way.

A remark on this clonotype: The antigen is unknown.

Healthy individuals of Caucasian origin from Russia, aged about 6 to 100, served as donors. The CDR3 has 15 residues. V dropped 6 bases and J dropped 2 bases, with 17 bases sitting between them. Looked up from germline, CDR1 is DFQATT and CDR2 is SNEGSKA (reference sequence). Combining a sample-barcoded 5' primer with a J-beta primer mix, a second PCR ran for 7 to 11 cycles. TCRdb re-analysed the 5' RACE reads in MiXCR, keeping a single row per CDR3 protein. The data show about 1.8 million distinct CDR3 sequences, less than 50% seen once. This clonotype originated in a woman between 40 and 50 years old in good health. Specimen: blood. The chain joins TRBV20-1 to TRBJ2-1; the D gene is possibly TRBD2 (5 bases). CDR3 amino acids: CSAAPVSGTYNEQFF. As DNA, the CDR3 is TGCAGTGCAGCCCCGGTCAGCGGCACCTACAATGAGCAGTTCTTC.